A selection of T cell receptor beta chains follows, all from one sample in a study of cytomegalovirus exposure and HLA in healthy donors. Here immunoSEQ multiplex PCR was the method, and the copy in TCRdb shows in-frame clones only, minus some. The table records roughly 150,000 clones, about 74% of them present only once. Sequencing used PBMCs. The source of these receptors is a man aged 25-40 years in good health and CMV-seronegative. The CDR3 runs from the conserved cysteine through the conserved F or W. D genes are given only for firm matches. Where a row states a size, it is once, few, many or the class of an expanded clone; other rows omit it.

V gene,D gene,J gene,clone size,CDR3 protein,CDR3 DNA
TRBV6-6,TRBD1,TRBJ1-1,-,CASSLQGALGTEAFF,TGTGCCAGCAGTTTACAGGGGGCGCTGGGCACTGAAGCTTTCTTT
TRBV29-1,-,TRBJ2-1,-,CSVDRGTGNEQFF,TGCAGCGTTGACCGGGGAACGGGGAATGAGCAGTTCTTC
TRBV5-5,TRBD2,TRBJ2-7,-,CASSLSQREWEQYF,TGTGCCAGCAGCTTAAGCCAGCGGGAGTGGGAGCAGTACTTC
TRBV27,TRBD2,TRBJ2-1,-,CASRSGSSYNEQFF,TGTGCCAGCAGAAGCGGGAGCTCCTACAATGAGCAGTTCTTC
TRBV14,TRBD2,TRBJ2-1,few,CASSSNLLAGWVEQFF,TGTGCCAGCAGCTCGAACCTCCTAGCGGGATGGGTTGAGCAGTTCTTC
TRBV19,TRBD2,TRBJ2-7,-,CASSPGLASEQYF,TGTGCCAGTAGTCCCGGACTAGCGAGCGAGCAGTACTTC
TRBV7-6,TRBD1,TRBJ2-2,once,CASSFEGALNTGELFF,TGTGCCAGCAGCTTCGAGGGGGCCTTGAACACCGGGGAGCTGTTTTTT
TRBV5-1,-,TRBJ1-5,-,CASSLDPGSANQPQHF,TGCGCCAGCAGCTTGGACCCAGGGTCGGCCAATCAGCCCCAGCATTTT
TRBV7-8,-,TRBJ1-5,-,CASSLVVQGGAPQHF,TGTGCCAGCAGCTTAGTGGTTCAGGGTGGCGCGCCCCAGCATTTT
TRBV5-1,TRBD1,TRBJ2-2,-,CASSGTGNTGELFF,TGCGCCAGCTCCGGGACAGGGAACACCGGGGAGCTGTTTTTT
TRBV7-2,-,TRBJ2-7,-,CASSSTSEQYF,TGTGCCAGCAGCTCGACTAGCGAGCAGTACTTC
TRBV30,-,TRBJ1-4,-,CAWSVWGGMRF,TGTGCCTGGAGTGTATGGGGGGGGATGCGTTTT
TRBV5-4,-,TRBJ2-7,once,CASSPTAGEQYF,TGTGCCAGCAGCCCGACGGCAGGGGAGCAGTACTTC
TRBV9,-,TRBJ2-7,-,CASSSPTGAYEQYF,TGTGCCAGCAGCTCCCCGACAGGAGCATACGAGCAGTACTTC
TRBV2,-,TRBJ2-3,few,CASSDGDTQYF,TGTGCCAGCAGTGACGGAGATACGCAGTATTTT
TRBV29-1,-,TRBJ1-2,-,CSVGGQRYGYTF,TGCAGCGTTGGGGGGCAGCGCTATGGCTACACCTTC
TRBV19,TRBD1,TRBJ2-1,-,CASSISWTGGRNEQFF,TGTGCCAGTAGTATCAGTTGGACAGGGGGCCGGAATGAGCAGTTCTTC
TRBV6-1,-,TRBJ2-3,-,CASSDRPSSADTQYF,TGTGCCAGCAGTGATCGGCCTAGCTCGGCAGATACGCAGTATTTT